The present T cell receptor beta chain was sequenced within a study of T cells expressing NK-cell markers. Looking at the study overall: Sequencing covered eight donors, seven HCMV-seropositive and one seronegative. Study-wide results and limits: Similarly, these clonotypes led the CD3+CD56-NKG2C+ fraction as well in several donors.

Details on this clonotype: The antigen remains unidentified.

The germline V gene encodes CDR1 LNHDA and CDR2 SQIVND (reference sequence). The CDR3 contains 12 residues. TCRdb reworked the 5' RACE reads into one entry per CDR3 protein, no DNA. This repertoire includes approximately 170,000 distinct CDR3 sequences. V is TRBV19 and J is TRBJ2-1. The clonotype originates from a man aged 18-69 years in good health. Sequences were obtained from blood T cells: a sorted CD56 or NKG2C T cell subset, CD4+ or CD8+ T cells, or bulk PBMC T cells (not recorded which). The CDR3 loop reads CASSSGNNEQFF.